The present entry profiles one T cell receptor beta chain with its context. CDR3 length: 13 amino acids. Trimming cost V 1 base and J 6 bases, with 10 bases left between them. From germline, CDR1 is LNHNV and CDR2 YYDKDF (reference sequence). Data came from immunoSEQ multiplex PCR; TCRdb stores just in-frame clones and leaves some out. The data contain tens of thousands of clones, roughly 89% of them singletons. The sample's treatment: preoperative locoregional IRX-2 cytokine immunotherapy. Patients received preoperative, locoregional IRX-2 cytokine immunotherapy in a phase Ib study. This sample is part of a study of preoperative IRX-2 immunotherapy in early breast cancer.

The receptor comes from a human donor with breast cancer. This specimen was taken from a patient treated with IRX-2 immunotherapy. The chain links TRBV15 to TRBJ2-7, with D perhaps matching TRBD1 (5 bases). The CDR3 sequence is CATSRGGVGEQYF. The DNA of the CDR3 is TGTGCCACCAGCAGAGGGGGCGTAGGCGAGCAGTACTTC. The full variable domain, in which reference TRBV15 and TRBJ2-7 provide the parts outside the CDR3, is DAMVIQNPRYQVTQFGKPVTLSCSQTLNHNVMYWYQQKSSQAPKLLFHYYDKDFNNEADTPDNFQSRRPNTSFCFLDIRSPGLGDTAMYLCATSRGGVGEQYFGPGTRLTVT.